What follows describes a single T cell receptor (beta chain). Its antigen is currently unknown. In the PCR, 60 Vbeta and 13 Jbeta primers were used. Assay used: immunoSEQ multiplex PCR; TCRdb lists only in-frame clones, some missing. The sample records 140,000 or so clones, about three quarters being singletons. The source of the sample is a study of cytomegalovirus exposure and HLA in healthy donors. Donors were ostensibly healthy at sampling, although undocumented immune exposures were probable. Study-wide findings and caveats: TCR beta V- and J-gene trimming, according to a later analysis, was linked to a missense DCLRE1C variant. Earlier results showed most TCR beta V segments being productive about 87% or about 30% of the time. Highly shared sequence variants in one cluster were likely a sequencing artifact.

CDR3 length: 16 amino acids. Germline V gives CDR1 SEHNR, CDR2 FQNEAQ (reference sequence). Losses at the gene ends were 5 bases for V and 3 bases for J; bases not matched to a gene: 11. J is TRBJ2-5 and V is TRBV7-9; the match to TRBD2 covers 8 bases. This clonotype originated in a woman in her 30s in good health and CMV-seronegative. Sample: PBMCs. CDR3 DNA sequence: TGTGCCAGCAGCCCCACCGGGACTAGAGGCGAAGAGACCCAGTACTTC. It encodes CASSPTGTRGEETQYF.